In this sample, the clone carrying this T cell receptor (beta chain) turned up once. The data stem from a study of blood T cell repertoires in COVID-19. About the research overall: Specimens from acute and convalescent COVID-19 originated in the United States, Italy and Spain.

The CDR3 contains 14 residues. V lost 0 bases to trimming and J lost 11 bases, with 16 bases between them. The V gene's germline CDR1 is KGHSH and CDR2 LQKENI. Original handling: Using reference gene primer amplification, nucleated cell counts were estimated. Only in-frame clones appear in the TCRdb table, and some are missing; sequencing was by immunoSEQ multiplex PCR. V and J calls and clone size are as listed in that table; D and trimming were resolved from the DNA. Of about 73,000 clones listed, 80% to 85% are singletons. The receptor's source is a human donor in a cohort sampled during active COVID-19. Sequencing was done on a sample of peripheral blood. The chain combines TRBV18 with TRBJ2-5; the D gene is possibly TRBD1 (6 bases). CDR3: CASSPPIKGEGQYF. The CDR3 DNA follows: TGTGCCAGCTCACCACCGATCAAGGGGGAAGGGCAGTACTTC.